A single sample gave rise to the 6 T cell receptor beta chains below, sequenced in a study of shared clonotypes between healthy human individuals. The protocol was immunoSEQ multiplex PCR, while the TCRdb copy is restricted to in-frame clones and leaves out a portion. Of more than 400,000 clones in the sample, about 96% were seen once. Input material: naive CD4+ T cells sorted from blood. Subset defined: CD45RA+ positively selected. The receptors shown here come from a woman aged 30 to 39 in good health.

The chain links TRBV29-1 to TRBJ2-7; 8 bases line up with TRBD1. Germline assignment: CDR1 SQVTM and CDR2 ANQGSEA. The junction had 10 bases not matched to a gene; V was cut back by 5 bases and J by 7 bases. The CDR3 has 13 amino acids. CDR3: CSVSAGGEGEQYF. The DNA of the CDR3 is TGCAGCGTTTCAGCAGGGGGCGAAGGTGAGCAGTACTTC.

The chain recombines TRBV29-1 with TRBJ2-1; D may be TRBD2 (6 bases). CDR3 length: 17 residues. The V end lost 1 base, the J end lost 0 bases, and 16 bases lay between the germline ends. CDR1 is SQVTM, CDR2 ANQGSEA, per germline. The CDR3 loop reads CSVEAPGDFLSYNEQFF. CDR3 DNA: TGCAGCGTTGAAGCGCCGGGGGACTTCCTCTCCTACAATGAGCAGTTCTTC.

The CDR3 reads CATSRRNNNEQFF. In DNA, the CDR3 is TGTGCCACCAGCAGGCGAAACAACAATGAGCAGTTCTTC. The gene calls are TRBV15 and TRBJ2-1, with unresolved D. Germline V gives CDR1 LNHNV, CDR2 YYDKDF (reference sequence). The CDR3 totals 13 residues. The ends were cut back, 3 bases at V and 5 bases at J, with 8 bases in the middle.

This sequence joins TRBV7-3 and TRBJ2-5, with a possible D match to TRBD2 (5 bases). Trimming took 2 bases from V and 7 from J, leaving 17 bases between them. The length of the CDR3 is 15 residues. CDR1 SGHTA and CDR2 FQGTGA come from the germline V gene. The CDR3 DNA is TGTGCCAGCAGCTTAGGATCAGCGCCCGGAGGGACCCAGTACTTC. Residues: CASSLGSAPGGTQYF.

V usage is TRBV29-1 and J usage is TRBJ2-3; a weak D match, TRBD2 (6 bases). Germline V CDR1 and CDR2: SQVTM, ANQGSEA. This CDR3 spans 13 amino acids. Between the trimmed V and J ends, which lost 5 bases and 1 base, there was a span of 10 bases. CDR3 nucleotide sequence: TGCAGCGTTCAACAGCGGGGCACAGATACGCAGTATTTT. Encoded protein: CSVQQRGTDTQYF.

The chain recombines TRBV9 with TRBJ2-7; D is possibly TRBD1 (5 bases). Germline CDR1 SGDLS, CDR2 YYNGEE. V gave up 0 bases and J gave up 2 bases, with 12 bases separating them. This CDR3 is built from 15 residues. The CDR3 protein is CASSVAWGPTYEQYF. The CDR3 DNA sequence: TGTGCCAGCAGCGTAGCTTGGGGCCCTACCTACGAGCAGTACTTC.